The next 25 T cell receptor beta chains were all read from a single sample in a study of blood T cell repertoires in COVID-19. Sequencing used immunoSEQ multiplex PCR; TCRdb keeps in-frame clones, though not all of them. The data contain some 45,000 clones, approximately 88% of them singletons. The sequenced material came from peripheral blood. Source of these receptors: a man in his fifties or sixties with active COVID-19.

J is TRBJ2-7 and V is TRBV18; the D gene is possibly TRBD2 (5 bases). Trimming left V 2 bases short and J 3 bases short, with 8 bases between. Germline lookup yields CDR1 KGHSH and CDR2 LQKENI. The CDR3 runs to 13 residues. CDR3 nucleotide sequence: TGTGCCAGCTCACCATTGACTAACTACGAGCAGTACTTC. This translates into CASSPLTNYEQYF.

This clone was found once. The J gene is TRBJ2-3, the V gene TRBV6-5, with D maybe TRBD2 (6 bases). V lost 8 bases and J lost 6, with 21 bases in between. The CDR3 loop spans 15 amino acids. Germline V gene data show CDR1 as MNHEY and CDR2 as SVGAGI. CDR3: CASRPGGSVTDTQYF. DNA of the CDR3: TGTGCCAGCCGACCTGGGGGGTCGGTTACGGATACGCAGTATTTT.

The CDR3 loop reads CASSEGQGWGREQYF. In DNA form, the CDR3 reads TGTGCCAGCAGTGAAGGACAGGGATGGGGCAGGGAGCAGTACTTC. This chain links TRBV2 with TRBJ2-7; TRBD1 aligns across 7 bases. This CDR3 has 15 residues. Germline V gene sequence: CDR1 SNHLY, CDR2 FYNNEI. The V and J ends lost 1 base and 7 bases, in that order; junction bases with no gene match: 10.

This clone was detected a few times. This chain links TRBV27 with TRBJ2-5; D remains unclear. V shed 6 bases and J shed 3 bases, with 11 bases lying between them. In germline, CDR1 is MNHEY, CDR2 SMNVEV (reference sequence). CDR3 length equals 13 residues. This chain's CDR3 is CASRRVAEETQYF. The CDR3 nucleotides are TGTGCCAGCAGACGCGTAGCTGAAGAGACCCAGTACTTC.

This clone has only one observation. V gene TRBV2 combines with J gene TRBJ2-3, with D perhaps TRBD2 (5 bases). Germline V gene lookup returns CDR1 SNHLY and CDR2 FYNNEI. This CDR3 has 14 residues. The V gene lost 2 bases and the J gene lost 4 bases, with 10 bases spanning the gap. CDR3 coding DNA: TGTGCCAGCAGTGAAAGGCTAGCTGCAGATACGCAGTATTTT. Amino acids: CASSERLAADTQYF. The whole variable domain, remainder taken from reference TRBV2 and TRBJ2-3, is EPEVTQTPSHQVTQMGQEVILRCVPISNHLYFYWYRQILGQKVEFLVSFYNNEISEKSEIFDDQFSVERPDGSNFTLKIRSTKLEDSAMYFCASSERLAADTQYFGPGTRLTVL.

This clone was recorded only once. The rearrangement joins TRBV5-4 to TRBJ2-5; 11 nucleotides align to TRBD1. From germline, CDR1 is SGHNT and CDR2 YYREEE (reference sequence). The V gene end was trimmed by 6 bases and the J gene end by 4 bases; junction bases not matched to a gene: 8. This CDR3 region has 15 residues. CDR3 DNA: TGTGCCAGCACCTACCCCGGGACAGGGGGAGAGACCCAGTACTTC. Protein product: CASTYPGTGGETQYF. The full variable domain, its missing parts supplied by reference TRBV5-4 and TRBJ2-5, is ETGVTQSPTHLIKTRGQQVTLRCSSQSGHNTVSWYQQALGQGPQFIFQYYREEENGRGNFPPRFSGLQFPNYSSELNVNALELDDSALYLCASTYPGTGGETQYFGPGTRLLVL.

CDR3 region: CSVARTRGAPGANVLTF. CDR3 sequence (DNA): TGCAGCGTCGCCAGGACAAGGGGCGCCCCTGGGGCCAACGTCCTGACTTTC. The chain carries TRBV29-1 and TRBJ2-6; the D gene is possibly TRBD1 (5 bases). The CDR3 loop spans 17 amino acids. Germline CDR1 and CDR2: SQVTM and ANQGSEA. The V end was cut by 6 bases, the J end by 2 bases, with 20 bases between.

Points on this clone: Within the sample, other DNA sequences also encode this same CDR3. CDR3 DNA sequence: TGCAGCGGACAGGGCCTCTCTGGAAACACCATATATTTT. It is translated as CSGQGLSGNTIYF. This chain links TRBV29-1 with TRBJ1-3, with TRBD1 matching 7 bases. V lost 7 bases, J lost 0 bases, and 3 bases stayed unmatched. The CDR3 is made up of 13 amino acids. Germline CDR1 SQVTM, CDR2 ANQGSEA.

This clone was observed a handful of times. The V call is TRBV3-1 (or the pseudogene TRBV3-2), the J call TRBJ1-1; the match to TRBD1 covers 7 bases. CDR1 is LGHDT, CDR2 YNNKEL, per germline (reference sequence). The V and J ends lost 3 bases and 4 bases, in that order; junction bases with no gene match: 5. This CDR3 has 14 residues. The CDR3 region has the DNA TGTGCCAGCAGCCATGACAGGGTAGGCACTGAAGCTTTCTTT. Encoded protein: CASSHDRVGTEAFF.

The chain uses TRBV2 and TRBJ2-5; TRBD1 might be the D (6 bases). This CDR3 spans 13 amino acids. The V gene's germline CDR1 is SNHLY and CDR2 FYNNEI. Trimming stripped 7 bases from V and 4 bases from J, with 13 bases between. The CDR3 region has the DNA TGTGCCAGCACCCAGGGGCTAGGAGAGACCCAGTACTTC. Amino acid sequence: CASTQGLGETQYF.

The gene calls are TRBV19 and TRBJ1-3, with a tentative D call TRBD1 (5 bases). The CDR3 totals 16 residues. V lost 5 bases to trimming and J lost 0 bases, with 14 bases between them. The germline gives CDR1 LNHDA, CDR2 SQIVND (reference sequence). In DNA, the CDR3 is TGTGCCAGTAGTCCGTCGTCAGGACACTCTGGAAACACCATATATTTT. Amino acids: CASSPSSGHSGNTIYF.

The chain has TRBV27 and TRBJ1-1; D unresolved. Per germline, CDR1 MNHEY and CDR2 SMNVEV (reference sequence). The CDR3 contains 14 residues. V was pared by 4 bases and J by 0 bases, with 9 bases between. In DNA, the CDR3 is TGTGCCAGCAGTTCCCTCTCTCTGAACACTGAAGCTTTCTTT. Protein product: CASSSLSLNTEAFF.

V usage is TRBV6-5 and J usage is TRBJ2-2; 9 bases line up with TRBD1. V dropped 7 bases and J dropped 7; count of bases not matched to a gene: 10. The germline gives CDR1 MNHEY, CDR2 SVGAGI. This CDR3 has 15 amino acids. The CDR3 DNA reads as TGTGCCAGCATATTTGGACAGGGGACTGGCGGGGAGCTGTTTTTT. The encoded protein is CASIFGQGTGGELFF.

This chain connects TRBV20-1 to TRBJ1-2; D remains unclear. The CDR3 runs 13 residues. Trimming shortened V by 3 bases and J by 8 bases, and 16 bases separated the two germline ends. Germline V gene lookup returns CDR1 DFQATT and CDR2 SNEGSKA (reference sequence). In DNA, the CDR3 is TGCAGTGCTAGTTGGGTCGGGGTGGAGGGCTACACCTTC. Translation gives CSASWVGVEGYTF.

This sequence joins TRBV6-2 or TRBV6-3 and TRBJ1-2; 8 bases agree with TRBD1. Per the germline V gene, CDR1 is MNHEY and CDR2 is SVGEGT. The V and J ends lost 5 bases and 1 base, in that order; junction bases with no gene match: 9. This CDR3 comprises 16 residues. CDR3 residues: CASSRPDRDFNYGYTF. The CDR3 nucleotides are TGTGCCAGCAGTCGCCCGGACAGGGACTTTAACTATGGCTACACCTTC.

This chain's CDR3 is CASSPRTGLMGTEAFF. In DNA, the CDR3 is TGTGCCAGCAGCCCTCGGACAGGGTTAATGGGCACTGAAGCTTTCTTT. The chain employs TRBV3-1 (or the pseudogene TRBV3-2) and TRBJ1-1; 8 nucleotides align to TRBD1. The V and J ends lost 4 bases and 4 bases, in that order; junction bases with no gene match: 11. The CDR3 runs 16 residues. CDR1 is LGHDT, CDR2 YNNKEL, per germline (reference sequence).

With respect to this clone: One junction end disagrees with the germline gene, perhaps due to a read error. The V and J genes are TRBV6-5 and TRBJ1-1; the D is unclear. CDR1 is MNHEY, CDR2 SVGAGI, per germline. The CDR3 has 14 amino acids. In DNA, the CDR3 is TGTGCCAGCAGTGACTCGAGGCGATACACTGAAGCTTTCTTT. It specifies CASSDSRRYTEAFF.

This chain joins TRBV5-5 and TRBJ2-7; no reliable D call. The V end lost 4 bases, the J end lost 3 bases, and 8 bases lay between the germline ends. The CDR3 length is 12 residues. Germline CDR1 SGHKS, CDR2 YYEKEE (reference sequence). Here the CDR3 DNA reads TGTGCCAGCAGCCCCTCAGTCTACGAGCAGTACTTC. Translated, it gives CASSPSVYEQYF.

The V gene is TRBV27, the J gene TRBJ2-1; D gene uncertain. Germline CDR1 reads MNHEY; CDR2 reads SMNVEV (reference sequence). CDR3 length: 16 amino acids. The V end was cut by 0 bases, the J end by 5 bases, with 14 bases between. The CDR3 reads CASSLSSSLSHNEQFF. The CDR3 DNA reads TGTGCCAGCAGTTTATCGTCATCACTCTCGCACAATGAGCAGTTCTTC.

There are a few counts of this clone. J is TRBJ2-5 and V is TRBV6-6, with 9 bases matching TRBD1. Germline V CDR1 and CDR2: MNHNY, SVGAGI (reference sequence). CDR3 size: 16 residues. After removal of 4 bases from V and 2 bases from J, the junction contained 8 bases not matched to a gene. The CDR3, as DNA: TGTGCCAGCAGTTCCGGGACAGGGTATTTTCAAGAGACCCAGTACTTC. It translates to CASSSGTGYFQETQYF.

This sequence joins TRBV6-2 or TRBV6-3 and TRBJ1-5; D possibly corresponds to TRBD1 (5 bases). This CDR3 region has 13 residues. The germline V and J ends were trimmed by 4 bases and 8 bases, with 12 bases remaining between them. Germline-derived CDR1 and CDR2 are MNHEY and SVGEGT. The CDR3 DNA follows: TGTGCCAGCAGTTCCAGGGTGTGGGAGCCCCAGCATTTT. Translated, it gives CASSSRVWEPQHF.

There are a few counts of this clone. V gene TRBV11-2 combines with J gene TRBJ2-5; 9 nucleotides line up with TRBD1. Trimming cost V 5 bases and J 0 bases; bases outside gene matches: 16. The CDR3 consists of 19 residues. Germline lookup yields CDR1 SGHAT and CDR2 FQNNGV. CDR3 sequence: CASSHPLMPGTGYQETQYF. In DNA form, the CDR3 reads TGTGCCAGCAGCCACCCCCTAATGCCCGGGACAGGGTACCAAGAGACCCAGTACTTC.

The chain links TRBV6-6 to TRBJ1-1; no reliable D call. The CDR3 sequence is 14 residues long. The germline gives CDR1 MNHNY, CDR2 SVGAGI (reference sequence). V was pared by 7 bases and J by 1 base, with 13 bases between. In DNA, the CDR3 is TGTGCCAGCACCCTAGATCTGGGGAACACTGAAGCTTTCTTT. This translates into CASTLDLGNTEAFF.

The chain employs TRBV19 and TRBJ2-1; 11 nucleotides align to TRBD2. There are 16 residues in the CDR3. Germline V CDR1 and CDR2: LNHDA, SQIVND (reference sequence). The J segment lost 12 bases and the V segment lost 6 bases, leaving 16 bases of the junction unmatched. For the CDR3, the DNA is TGTGCCAGTAGCCCCCTGGCACTAGCGGGGGCACCTTCGCAGTTCTTC. Residues: CASSPLALAGAPSQFF.

V gene TRBV28 combines with J gene TRBJ1-6, with 7 bases lining up with TRBD1. V lost 5 bases to trimming and J lost 7 bases; unmatched junction nucleotides: 5. Germline CDR1 MDHEN, CDR2 SYDVKM. The CDR3 spans 14 residues. The CDR3 reads CASSPTGENSPLHF. The CDR3 nucleotides are TGTGCCAGCAGTCCTACAGGGGAGAATTCACCCCTCCACTTT.